The rows below give T cell receptor beta chains drawn from one sample of a study of cytomegalovirus exposure and HLA in healthy donors. The table came from immunoSEQ multiplex PCR; TCRdb's copy has only in-frame clones and leaves some out. The sample has some 140,000 clones. Sequencing input: PBMCs. The receptors derive from a woman aged 55-69 years in good health and CMV-seronegative. Each CDR3 is given with its conserved first and last residue. Fields, in order: CDR3 protein, CDR3 length, J gene, V gene.

CDR3aa: CASLRLKASGGHNEQFF; len: 17; j_gene: TRBJ2-1; v_gene: TRBV10-2
CDR3aa: CASSLAGLAGGGCWYF; len: 16; j_gene: TRBJ2-7; v_gene: TRBV9
CDR3aa: CASSENRGSFRGEQFF; len: 16; j_gene: TRBJ2-1; v_gene: TRBV25-1
CDR3aa: CASSQDSFRGPYGYTF; len: 16; j_gene: TRBJ1-2; v_gene: TRBV14
CDR3aa: CASSLARQGPETQYF; len: 15; j_gene: TRBJ2-5; v_gene: TRBV5-1
CDR3aa: CASSLSTGMGYEQYF; len: 15; j_gene: TRBJ2-7; v_gene: TRBV6-5
CDR3aa: CASSLNRGEQFF; len: 12; j_gene: TRBJ2-1; v_gene: TRBV11-3
CDR3aa: CSAPTGGYTF; len: 10; j_gene: TRBJ1-2; v_gene: TRBV20-1
CDR3aa: CASSFHRGGSNQPQHF; len: 16; j_gene: TRBJ1-5; v_gene: TRBV5-8
CDR3aa: CASSENLDIQYF; len: 12; j_gene: TRBJ2-4; v_gene: TRBV2
CDR3aa: CASSARTDPSYNSPLHF; len: 17; j_gene: TRBJ1-6; v_gene: TRBV6-1
CDR3aa: CASSVVGLAGGNEQFF; len: 16; j_gene: TRBJ2-1; v_gene: TRBV9
CDR3aa: CASTPGGSRTDTQYF; len: 15; j_gene: TRBJ2-3; v_gene: TRBV7-9
CDR3aa: CASSFDRDSPLHF; len: 13; j_gene: TRBJ1-6; v_gene: TRBV13
CDR3aa: CASSYAGGSYNEQFF; len: 15; j_gene: TRBJ2-1; v_gene: TRBV7-8
CDR3aa: CASTPWRGGSSYNEQFF; len: 17; j_gene: TRBJ2-1; v_gene: TRBV5-1
CDR3aa: CASSPQGHEQYF; len: 12; j_gene: TRBJ2-7; v_gene: TRBV18
CDR3aa: CASSRQDSYNEQFF; len: 14; j_gene: TRBJ2-1; v_gene: TRBV13
CDR3aa: CASSLRGGDASYEQYF; len: 16; j_gene: TRBJ2-7; v_gene: TRBV5-1
CDR3aa: CASSFPGGELFF; len: 12; j_gene: TRBJ2-2; v_gene: TRBV7-9
CDR3aa: CSVEEFTGNTIYF; len: 13; j_gene: TRBJ1-3; v_gene: TRBV29-1
CDR3aa: CASSFYTGQQPQHF; len: 14; j_gene: TRBJ1-5; v_gene: TRBV28
CDR3aa: CASRTSGTVYNEQFF; len: 15; j_gene: TRBJ2-1; v_gene: TRBV2
CDR3aa: CASSTRQGSTDTQYF; len: 15; j_gene: TRBJ2-3; v_gene: TRBV19
CDR3aa: CASRPGALSGGYTF; len: 14; j_gene: TRBJ1-2; v_gene: TRBV6-4
CDR3aa: CASSATGEETQYF; len: 13; j_gene: TRBJ2-5; v_gene: TRBV2
CDR3aa: CASGPLRQGSNYGYTF; len: 16; j_gene: TRBJ1-2; v_gene: TRBV12-5
CDR3aa: CASTYLWRNQPQHF; len: 14; j_gene: TRBJ1-5; v_gene: TRBV28
CDR3aa: CASSYDAGGGQETQYF; len: 16; j_gene: TRBJ2-5; v_gene: TRBV6-5
CDR3aa: CAISLAGGNTEAFF; len: 14; j_gene: TRBJ1-1; v_gene: TRBV10-3
CDR3aa: CASSRTGGLGGYTF; len: 14; j_gene: TRBJ1-2; v_gene: TRBV28
CDR3aa: CASTAGTEAFF; len: 11; j_gene: TRBJ1-1; v_gene: TRBV6-5
CDR3aa: CASSPPGEVNRGSNQPQHF; len: 19; j_gene: TRBJ1-5; v_gene: TRBV18
CDR3aa: CASSRPGGVSYEQYF; len: 15; j_gene: TRBJ2-7; v_gene: TRBV28
CDR3aa: CASSQPQGATNYGYTF; len: 16; j_gene: TRBJ1-2; v_gene: TRBV4-2
CDR3aa: CASSLGGDTGELFF; len: 14; j_gene: TRBJ2-2; v_gene: TRBV7-8
CDR3aa: CASSSGTSGAQYQETQYF; len: 18; j_gene: TRBJ2-5; v_gene: TRBV7-9
CDR3aa: CATSRVGDAEKLFF; len: 14; j_gene: TRBJ1-4; v_gene: TRBV15
CDR3aa: CSVEHFGKDKFNEKLFF; len: 17; j_gene: TRBJ1-4; v_gene: TRBV29-1
CDR3aa: CAISGLQGDEQYF; len: 13; j_gene: TRBJ2-7; v_gene: TRBV10-3
CDR3aa: CASSFFTDRGYGYTF; len: 15; j_gene: TRBJ1-2; v_gene: TRBV4-1
CDR3aa: CASRSPGQSYEQYF; len: 14; j_gene: TRBJ2-7; v_gene: TRBV2
CDR3aa: CSANRGETQYF; len: 11; j_gene: TRBJ2-5; v_gene: TRBV20-1